A selection of T cell receptor beta chains follows, all from one sample in a study of blood T cell repertoires in COVID-19. Produced via immunoSEQ multiplex PCR; TCRdb's table is partial and in-frame only. The sample yields roughly 350,000 clones, about 92% seen once. The sample comprised PBMCs or T cells enriched from blood (not recorded which). The receptor source for this set is a woman aged 25 to 39 who had recovered from COVID-19. Both conserved end residues are part of each CDR3. Fields, in order: J gene, CDR3 length, clone size, V gene, CDR3 protein. Clone size, where shown, is once, few, many, or a class for clones that have expanded.

J gene: TRBJ2-1; CDR3 length: 14; clone size: .; V gene: TRBV11-3; CDR3 protein: CASSLYSRAGEQFF
J gene: TRBJ1-1; CDR3 length: 9; clone size: .; V gene: TRBV5-1; CDR3 protein: CACGGKAFF
J gene: TRBJ1-5; CDR3 length: 13; clone size: once; V gene: TRBV6-1; CDR3 protein: CASSEQYNQPQHF
J gene: TRBJ2-7; CDR3 length: 13; clone size: few; V gene: TRBV5-1; CDR3 protein: CASSPTDSYEQYF
J gene: TRBJ1-1; CDR3 length: 16; clone size: .; V gene: TRBV28; CDR3 protein: CASSRLSGGMNTEAFF
J gene: TRBJ2-1; CDR3 length: 14; clone size: .; V gene: TRBV15; CDR3 protein: CATSSHRGPNEQFF
J gene: TRBJ1-2; CDR3 length: 14; clone size: .; V gene: TRBV6-5; CDR3 protein: CASRRDSANYGYTF
J gene: TRBJ2-3; CDR3 length: 15; clone size: .; V gene: TRBV7-2; CDR3 protein: CASSLVGALSDTQYF
J gene: TRBJ2-2; CDR3 length: 14; clone size: .; V gene: TRBV7-3; CDR3 protein: CASSLDRLSGELFF
J gene: TRBJ2-2; CDR3 length: 14; clone size: once; V gene: TRBV19; CDR3 protein: CASRLADYTGELFF
J gene: TRBJ2-5; CDR3 length: 14; clone size: .; V gene: TRBV29-1; CDR3 protein: CSISGRLLGETQYF
J gene: TRBJ1-3; CDR3 length: 16; clone size: few; V gene: TRBV5-1; CDR3 protein: CASSLLTGGSGNTIYF
J gene: TRBJ2-3; CDR3 length: 14; clone size: many; V gene: TRBV5-1; CDR3 protein: CASSLREGLRVQYF
J gene: TRBJ1-1; CDR3 length: 12; clone size: .; V gene: TRBV19; CDR3 protein: CASSFQNTEAFF
J gene: TRBJ1-4; CDR3 length: 16; clone size: .; V gene: TRBV6-2/TRBV6-3; CDR3 protein: CASSRADRGRREKLFF
J gene: TRBJ1-3; CDR3 length: 14; clone size: .; V gene: TRBV28; CDR3 protein: CASSLGSSGNTIYF
J gene: TRBJ2-3; CDR3 length: 15; clone size: .; V gene: TRBV27; CDR3 protein: CASSLSVSGVGTQYF
J gene: TRBJ1-1; CDR3 length: 14; clone size: few; V gene: TRBV7-9; CDR3 protein: CASSSDSMNTEAFF
J gene: TRBJ1-2; CDR3 length: 14; clone size: .; V gene: TRBV24-1; CDR3 protein: CATSDYTRGYGYTF
J gene: TRBJ2-5; CDR3 length: 15; clone size: .; V gene: TRBV28; CDR3 protein: CASSTIFRGQETQYF
J gene: TRBJ1-3; CDR3 length: 14; clone size: .; V gene: TRBV6-5; CDR3 protein: CASSYWGTGNTIYF
J gene: TRBJ2-3; CDR3 length: 18; clone size: .; V gene: TRBV19; CDR3 protein: CASSAGRQSGVRGDTQYF
J gene: TRBJ1-6; CDR3 length: 16; clone size: .; V gene: TRBV13; CDR3 protein: CASSPPGTGRNSPLHF